The source of this T cell receptor beta chain is a study of T cell responses to AZD1222 COVID-19 vaccine. Broader study findings: Among the donors, most were white British and more were female, and clonal diversity was possibly underestimated. Targeting of unmutated variant regions was reportedly seen in nearly half of spike-specific TCRs. Two AZD1222 administrations were followed by greater Spike-specific TCR breadth and depth. Vaccine-associated CD4 TCRs ranged over spike, dominating at 160-218 and 743-854.

Germline-derived CDR1 and CDR2 are SGHVS and FQNEAQ. Trimming left V 1 base short and J 5 bases short, with 14 bases between. This CDR3 contains 15 residues. Regarding this clone: The antigen is not known.

TCRdb's copy holds only in-frame clones and misses some; the assay was immunoSEQ multiplex PCR. The sample consists of more than 150,000 clones, approximately 90% of them appearing once. The sequence was obtained from an adult in good health. The sample in question was peripheral blood, obtained on day 0 of AZD1222 vaccination. V and J are TRBV7-8 and TRBJ1-1; perhaps TRBD1 as D (6 bases). The CDR3 loop reads CASSLVFQGRTEAFF. The CDR3 coding sequence is TGTGCCAGCAGCTTAGTGTTTCAGGGGAGGACTGAAGCTTTCTTT.